Each of the 12 T cell receptor delta chains below was sequenced from the same sample in a study of gamma-delta chains in newborns, infants, children (dated by TCRdb to about 2019). TCRdb names Illumina MiSeq as the instrument used. With CATT, TCRdb called clones again from the public reads; duplicate DNA rows were later joined. The sample table contains about 8,500 delta-chain clones; only one count was recorded for more than 3% of them. The ten largest clones add up to over 15% of the sample. Sequencing was carried out using blood. The receptors were sampled from a child who was a newborn, infant or young child, either healthy, febrile or measles-vaccinated (not recorded which).

About this clone: TCRdb has a much larger clone's protein, which differs at residue 4 from the translation of this DNA, likely because of a read error; what is shown is the protein translated from the DNA. The genes are TRDV2 and TRDJ1; 10 bases are shared with TRDD3. The trim removed 5 bases at V and 0 bases at J, leaving 14 bases unmatched. The CDR3 sequence is 18 residues long. The germline V gene has CDR1 GEAIGNYY and CDR2 EKD. The CDR3 spells CACAEVGDTGGYTDKLIF. CDR3 sequence (DNA): TGTGCCTGTGCCGAGGTGGGGGATACAGGAGGGTACACCGATAAACTCATCTTT.

The chain links TRDV2 to TRDJ1, with 11 bases that match TRDD3. Germline V gives CDR1 GEAIGNYY, CDR2 EKD. With V trimmed by 6 bases and J by 0 bases, 8 bases remained unmatched. This CDR3 has 16 residues. The CDR3 protein is CACKVLGDKYTDKLIF. CDR3 DNA sequence: TGTGCCTGTAAGGTACTGGGGGATAAATACACCGATAAACTCATCTTT.

Concerning this clone itself: This may be a read error: a much more frequent sequence differs by one nucleotide. The chain combines TRDV2 with TRDJ3; TRDD3 matches at 8 bases. V was clipped by 0 bases and J by 0 bases; unmatched bases: 9. The CDR3 covers 20 residues. Germline CDR1 reads GEAIGNYY; CDR2 reads EKD. CDR3 coding DNA: TGTGCCTGTGACACCGCTGGGGGACACGGAAGCTCCTGGGACACCCGACAGATGTTTTTC. This sequence encodes CACDTAGGHGSSWDTRQMFF.

In regard to this clone: Given a much more abundant clone one base away, this may be a read error. The rearrangement links TRDV2 to TRDJ1, with TRDD3 matching over 10 bases. Germline V gene data show CDR1 as GEAIGNYY and CDR2 as EKD. This CDR3 is 17 amino acids long. V was clipped by 5 bases and J by 0 bases; unmatched bases: 11. The CDR3 is CACGHLLGDLHTDKLIF. The CDR3 region has the DNA TGTGCCTGTGGCCATTTACTGGGGGATCTCCACACCGATAAACTCATCTTT.

The rearrangement links TRDV2 to TRDJ2; 7 bases are a match to TRDD3. V trimming: 0 bases; J trimming: 4 bases; junction bases outside the gene matches: 7. CDR1 and CDR2 from the germline V gene are GEAIGNYY and EKD. The CDR3 totals 16 residues. This CDR3 reads CACDTVGITETAQLFF. CDR3 bases: TGTGCCTGTGACACCGTGGGGATAACGGAGACAGCACAACTCTTCTTT.

Concerning this clone: It may be a read error: a sequence one base away is much more abundant. Other nucleotide sequences from this sample produce the same CDR3. V gene TRDV2 combines with J gene TRDJ3, with a tentative D call TRDD3 (6 bases). The CDR3 spans 18 residues. Looked up from germline, CDR1 is GEAIGNYY and CDR2 is EKD. The CDR3 reads CACDKPGDVSWDTRQMFF. For the CDR3, the DNA is TGTGCCTGCGACAAGCCTGGGGACGTCTCCTGGGACACCCGACAGATGTTTTTC.

This clone was recorded at least ten times. A much larger clone is a single base away; this may be a read error. Different DNA sequences within this sample yield the same CDR3. This rearrangement joins TRDV2 to TRDJ3, with 12 positions matching TRDD3. With V trimmed by 2 bases and J by 4 bases, 5 bases remained unmatched. The CDR3 sequence is 18 residues long. The germline V gene encodes CDR1 GEAIGNYY and CDR2 EKD. The CDR3 DNA follows: TGTGCCTGTGACAAAGTACTGGGGGATACTTGGGACACCCGACAGATGTTTTTC. Translating gives CACDKVLGDTWDTRQMFF.

This clone was counted many times. This chain connects TRDV2 to TRDJ3; maybe TRDD3 (5 bases). With 0 bases removed from V and 5 bases from J, the gap between germline ends came to 16 bases. Germline V gives CDR1 GEAIGNYY, CDR2 EKD. The CDR3 runs 18 residues. CDR3 region: CACDTAGGTPGDTRQMFF. In nucleotides, the CDR3 is TGTGCCTGTGACACCGCCGGGGGTACTCCTGGGGACACCCGACAGATGTTTTTC.

This clone was counted only a few times. Other nucleotide sequences from this sample produce the same CDR3. This chain uses TRDV2 with TRDJ3; 11 nucleotides align to TRDD3. From germline, CDR1 is GEAIGNYY and CDR2 EKD. The V segment lost 3 bases and the J segment 0 bases; nucleotides outside the gene matches: 6. The CDR3 has 19 amino acids. The CDR3 reads CACDFLLGDSSWDTRQMFF. The CDR3 DNA sequence: TGTGCCTGTGACTTTCTACTGGGGGATAGCTCCTGGGACACCCGACAGATGTTTTTC.

This clone is labeled medium-sized (0.01 to 0.1%). At the DNA level, this CDR3 is encoded by other sequences in the same sample as well. V usage is TRDV2 and J usage is TRDJ2; 8 positions match TRDD3. This CDR3 has 18 amino acids. The germline V gene has CDR1 GEAIGNYY and CDR2 EKD. Trimming removed 0 bases from V and 1 base from J; junction bases left unmatched: 9. This CDR3 reads CACDTLLTGGFLTAQLFF. CDR3 nucleotide sequence: TGTGCCTGTGACACCTTGCTTACTGGGGGGTTTTTGACAGCACAACTCTTCTTT.

In its sample, this clone is medium-sized. The chain is built from TRDV2 and TRDJ1; TRDD3 matches 13 bases. CDR3 size: 17 residues. Trimming took 3 bases from V and 1 from J; bases not matched to a gene: 7. Germline assignment: CDR1 GEAIGNYY and CDR2 EKD. The CDR3 reads CACDHVLGDTITDKLIF. CDR3 DNA sequence: TGTGCCTGTGACCATGTACTGGGGGATACGATCACCGATAAACTCATCTTT.

This clone was seen more than once but under ten times. A much larger clone is a single base away; this may be a read error. Other DNA variants within this sample encode the same CDR3. This chain connects TRDV2 to TRDJ3; 9 nucleotides agree with TRDD3. Germline-derived CDR1 and CDR2 are GEAIGNYY and EKD. This CDR3 has 19 amino acids. CDR3 residues: CACDTGYWGSSWDTRQMFF. The DNA of the CDR3 is TGCGCCTGTGACACCGGATACTGGGGGAGCTCCTGGGACACCCGACAGATGTTTTTC.